This T cell receptor (beta chain) is from a study of blood T cell repertoires in COVID-19. About the study: Spain, Italy and the United States supplied samples that represented acute and convalescent COVID-19.

Enrolment of Seattle patients took place during active infection, and they were followed longitudinally. This clone has only one observation. Germline lookup yields CDR1 SQVTM and CDR2 ANQGSEA. This CDR3 is 14 amino acids long. Trimming shortened V by 3 bases and J by 2 bases, and 13 bases separated the two germline ends. As processed by the authors: Estimates of nucleated cell counts were drawn from the amplification of reference gene primers. This table comes from immunoSEQ multiplex PCR, and its TCRdb copy is limited to in-frame clones, with some not included. V and J calls and clone size are as listed in that table; D and trimming were resolved from the DNA. The data contain around 300,000 clones, less than 90% of them seen just once; the ten biggest clones take up approximately 14%.

The TCR comes from a woman between 70 and 85 years old with COVID-19, enrolled during active disease. Sequences were obtained from peripheral blood. The chain uses TRBV29-1 and TRBJ1-1; D perhaps matches TRBD1 (5 bases). The CDR3 protein is CSVDVGGKNTEAFF. CDR3 nucleotides: TGCAGCGTTGATGTGGGGGGGAAAAACACTGAAGCTTTCTTT.